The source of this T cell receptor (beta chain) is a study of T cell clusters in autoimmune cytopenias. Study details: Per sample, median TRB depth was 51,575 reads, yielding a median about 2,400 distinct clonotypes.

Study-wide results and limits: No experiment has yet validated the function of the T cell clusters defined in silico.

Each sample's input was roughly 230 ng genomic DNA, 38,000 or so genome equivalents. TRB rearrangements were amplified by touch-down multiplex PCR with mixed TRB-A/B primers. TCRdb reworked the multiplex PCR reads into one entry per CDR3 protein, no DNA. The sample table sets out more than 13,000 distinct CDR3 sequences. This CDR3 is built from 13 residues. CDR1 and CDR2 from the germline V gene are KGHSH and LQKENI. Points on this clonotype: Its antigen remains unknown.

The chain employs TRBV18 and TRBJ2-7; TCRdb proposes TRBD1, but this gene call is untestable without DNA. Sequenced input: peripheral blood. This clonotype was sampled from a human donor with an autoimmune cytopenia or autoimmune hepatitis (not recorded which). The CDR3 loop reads CASLQGQGYEQYF.